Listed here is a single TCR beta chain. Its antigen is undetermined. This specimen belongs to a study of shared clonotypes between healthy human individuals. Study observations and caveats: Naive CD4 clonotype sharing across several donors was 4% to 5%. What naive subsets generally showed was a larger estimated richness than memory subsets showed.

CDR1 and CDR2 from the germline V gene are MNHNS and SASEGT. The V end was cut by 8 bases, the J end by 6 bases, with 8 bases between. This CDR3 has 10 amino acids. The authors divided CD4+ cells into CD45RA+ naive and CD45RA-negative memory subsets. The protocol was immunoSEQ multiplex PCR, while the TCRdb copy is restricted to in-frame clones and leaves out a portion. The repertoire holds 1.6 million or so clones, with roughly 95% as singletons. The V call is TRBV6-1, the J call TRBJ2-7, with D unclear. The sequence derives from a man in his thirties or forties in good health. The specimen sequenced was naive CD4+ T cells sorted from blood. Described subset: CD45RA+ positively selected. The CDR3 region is CASQLGEQYF. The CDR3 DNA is TGTGCCAGCCAATTGGGCGAGCAGTACTTC.